The 23 T cell receptor beta chains below come from one sample, sequenced in a study of T-cell memory formation after mild COVID-19. TCRdb reanalysed the 5' RACE reads using MiXCR and keeps one entry per CDR3 protein. The table has a few hundred thousand distinct CDR3 sequences, approximately 15% seen once; the top ten hold approximately 20%. Sequenced: PBMCs or a T cell subset sorted from them (not recorded which). These receptors were collected from a man younger than 35 who had mild COVID-19 (a few samples of this study predate the infection). Cell type and time point are not known.

The J gene is TRBJ1-2, the V gene TRBV5-4; 8 nucleotides line up with TRBD1. The trim removed 3 bases at V and 0 bases at J, leaving 4 bases unmatched. CDR3 length: 15 residues. Looked up from germline, CDR1 is SGHNT and CDR2 is YYREEE (reference sequence). The CDR3: CASSSGGPANYGYTF. The CDR3, as DNA: TGTGCCAGCAGCTCAGGGGGCCCCGCTAACTATGGCTACACCTTC.

The V call is TRBV2, the J call TRBJ1-4; tentative D call: TRBD1 (6 bases). The CDR3 is 15 residues long. CDR1 and CDR2 (germline): SNHLY, FYNNEI. Trimming stripped 6 bases from V and 7 bases from J, with 18 bases between. Written as DNA, the CDR3 is TGTGCCAGCAGCGGGGGCAGACGGGGAGGTGAAAAACTGTTTTTT. It is translated as CASSGGRRGGEKLFF.

The chain links TRBV4-3 to TRBJ2-3; D is ambiguous. Trimming left V 0 bases short and J 1 base short, with 11 bases between. The CDR3 runs 16 residues. Germline values: CDR1 LGHNA, CDR2 YSLEER. CDR3: CASSQDEQPRTDTQYF. As DNA, the CDR3 is TGCGCCAGCAGCCAAGATGAACAGCCCCGCACAGATACGCAGTATTTT.

This clonotype has just a few counts. This chain uses TRBV29-1 with TRBJ1-4, with D perhaps TRBD1 (6 bases). CDR1 is SQVTM, CDR2 ANQGSEA, per germline. The ends were cut back, 5 bases at V and 8 bases at J, with 12 bases in the middle. The CDR3 contains 12 residues. The CDR3 reads CSVQDSREKLFF. CDR3 in DNA: TGCAGCGTTCAGGACAGCAGGGAAAAACTGTTTTTT.

This clonotype was counted only a few times. The chain links TRBV5-1 to TRBJ2-3; 14 positions agree with TRBD2. The germline V gene encodes CDR1 SGHRS and CDR2 YFSETQ. CDR3 size: 17 residues. The junction had 10 bases not matched to a gene; V was cut back by 4 bases and J by 6 bases. CDR3 nucleotides: TGCGCCAGCAGCCTCAGGACTAGCGGGGGGCGTAGTGATACGCAGTATTTT. As protein: CASSLRTSGGRSDTQYF. Complete variable domain (other parts from reference TRBV5-1 and TRBJ2-3): KAGVTQTPRYLIKTRGQQVTLSCSPISGHRSVSWYQQTPGQGLQFLFEYFSETQRNKGNFPGRFSGRQFSNSRSEMNVSTLELGDSALYLCASSLRTSGGRSDTQYFGPGTRLTVL.

This rearrangement joins TRBV6-4 to TRBJ2-3, with D maybe TRBD2 (5 bases). CDR1 MRHNA and CDR2 SNTAGT come from the germline V gene. The CDR3 runs to 14 residues. Trimming stripped 5 bases from V and 3 bases from J, with 12 bases between. CDR3 DNA sequence: TGTGCCAGCAGTAAGGACTTCTGGACAGATACGCAGTATTTT. Protein sequence: CASSKDFWTDTQYF.

The genes are TRBV4-3 and TRBJ1-5, with D perhaps TRBD1 (6 bases). V was trimmed by 1 base and J by 5 bases, leaving 12 bases between them. CDR3 length: 15 residues. Germline V gene lookup returns CDR1 LGHNA and CDR2 YSLEER. The CDR3 loop is CASSQGMDSYQPQHF. The DNA of the CDR3 is TGCGCCAGCAGCCAAGGAATGGACAGTTATCAGCCCCAGCATTTT.

This clonotype was recorded a few times. The chain is built from TRBV9 and TRBJ2-5; 7 nucleotides match TRBD2. The ends lost 5 bases at V and 1 base at J; junction bases unmatched: 5. CDR3 length: 14 amino acids. From germline, CDR1 is SGDLS and CDR2 YYNGEE. The CDR3 here is CASSISSGQETQYF. The CDR3 DNA follows: TGTGCCAGCAGTATCTCTAGCGGCCAAGAGACCCAGTACTTC. The full variable domain, its missing parts supplied by reference TRBV9 and TRBJ2-5, is DSGVTQTPKHLITATGQRVTLRCSPRSGDLSVYWYQQSLDQGLQFLIQYYNGEERAKGNILERFSAQQFPDLHSELNLSSLELGDSALYFCASSISSGQETQYFGPGTRLLVL.

The chain recombines TRBV7-2 with TRBJ2-5; 7 nucleotides line up with TRBD2. Germline values: CDR1 SGHTA, CDR2 FQGNSA. The CDR3 consists of 12 residues. The trim removed 5 bases at V and 4 bases at J, leaving 1 base unmatched. The CDR3 protein is CASSGGGETQYF. CDR3 nucleotides: TGTGCCAGCAGCGGGGGGGGAGAGACCCAGTACTTC.

The chain uses TRBV11-2 and TRBJ2-2; possible D gene TRBD1, 5 bases. This CDR3 has 16 residues. Looked up from germline, CDR1 is SGHAT and CDR2 is FQNNGV. V was clipped by 6 bases and J by 4 bases, with 18 bases between them. The DNA of the CDR3 is TGTGCCAGCAGTTCTATTCGGACAATTTTCACCGGGGAGCTGTTTTTT. As protein: CASSSIRTIFTGELFF.

The sample holds a few counts of this clonotype. This CDR3 is CASSSSGPDEAFF. CDR3 sequence (DNA): TGTGCCAGCAGCTCCTCCGGACCGGACGAAGCTTTCTTT. J is TRBJ1-1 and V is TRBV5-4; D gene uncertain. This CDR3 is built from 13 residues. The V end was cut by 3 bases, the J end by 8 bases, with 14 bases between. Germline V CDR1 and CDR2: SGHNT, YYREEE (reference sequence).

This chain joins TRBV9 and TRBJ1-2; perhaps TRBD1 as D (6 bases). The CDR3 is made up of 16 amino acids. From germline, CDR1 is SGDLS and CDR2 YYNGEE. V was cut by 4 bases and J by 0 bases, with 16 bases left in between. The CDR3 region has the DNA TGTGCCAGCAGCCAGAATCCCAGGGGAACTAACTATGGCTACACCTTC. It yields the protein CASSQNPRGTNYGYTF.

CDR3 sequence reads: CASSQGDRGDQPQHF. The CDR3 coding sequence is TGCGCCAGCAGCCAAGGGGACAGGGGTGATCAGCCCCAGCATTTT. The chain employs TRBV4-1 and TRBJ1-5; TRBD1 matches 10 bases. This CDR3 comprises 15 residues. In germline, CDR1 is MGHRA, CDR2 YSYEKL. The V segment lost 1 base and the J segment 5 bases; nucleotides outside the gene matches: 2.

This clonotype was found a few times. In DNA, the CDR3 is TGTGCCAGCAGCTTATTGGCGGGGGGCGGTCACGGGGAGCTGTTTTTT. As protein: CASSLLAGGGHGELFF. The chain links TRBV7-2 to TRBJ2-2, with 8 bases that match TRBD2. Per germline, CDR1 SGHTA and CDR2 FQGNSA. The CDR3 spans 16 residues. Germline trimming cut 2 bases from V and 7 bases from J; bases unmatched to any gene: 9.

This clonotype has at least ten counts. The V call is TRBV20-1, the J call TRBJ2-2; TRBD1 or TRBD2 may be the D gene (6 bases each). CDR1 is DFQATT and CDR2 is SNEGSKA in the germline V gene (reference sequence). V was clipped by 3 bases and J by 3 bases, with 11 bases between them. This CDR3 region has 14 residues. CDR3 sequence (DNA): TGCAGTGCTAGTTCGGGGGCCTACACCGGGGAGCTGTTTTTT. Amino acid sequence: CSASSGAYTGELFF.

The V gene is TRBV3-2, the J gene TRBJ2-1; TRBD1 is the table's D call and was not checked against the DNA. TRBV3-2 is a documented pseudogene. The CDR3 has 16 amino acids. CDR3 DNA: TGTGCCAGCAGCCAAGATCAGGACACAGGCGGCAATGAGCAGTTCTTC. Translating gives CASSQDQDTGGNEQFF.

The V and J genes are TRBV6-5 and TRBJ1-6, with 7 nucleotides matching TRBD1. Per the germline V gene, CDR1 is MNHEY and CDR2 is SVGAGI. This CDR3 contains 16 residues. J was trimmed by 3 bases and V by 4 bases; bases with no gene match: 6. CDR3 loop: CASSSLTGFYNSPLHF. Here the CDR3 DNA reads TGTGCCAGCAGTTCCTTGACAGGGTTCTATAATTCACCCCTCCACTTT.

The V and J genes are TRBV5-1 and TRBJ2-1; D could derive from TRBD1 or TRBD2 (5 bases each). The CDR3 covers 15 residues. The ends were cut back, 2 bases at V and 4 bases at J, with 13 bases in the middle. Germline V CDR1 and CDR2: SGHRS, YFSETQ. The CDR3 region is CASSLVGDLYNEQFF. Here the CDR3 DNA reads TGCGCCAGCAGCTTAGTGGGGGACCTATACAATGAGCAGTTCTTC. Looking up the rest from reference TRBV5-1 and TRBJ2-1 gives the full variable domain: KAGVTQTPRYLIKTRGQQVTLSCSPISGHRSVSWYQQTPGQGLQFLFEYFSETQRNKGNFPGRFSGRQFSNSRSEMNVSTLELGDSALYLCASSLVGDLYNEQFFGPGTRLTVL.

The chain employs TRBV19 and TRBJ1-1, with D tentatively TRBD1 (5 bases). CDR1 LNHDA and CDR2 SQIVND come from the germline V gene (reference sequence). The germline V and J ends were trimmed by 4 bases and 11 bases, with 23 bases remaining between them. This CDR3 contains 15 residues. CDR3 region: CASSRPGRGTLGAFF. DNA for the CDR3: TGTGCCAGTAGTAGACCGGGACGGGGAACACTCGGGGCTTTCTTT.

In its sample, this clonotype was seen many times. V is TRBV5-5 and J is TRBJ1-3; tentative D call: TRBD1 (6 bases). With 4 bases removed from V and 2 bases from J, the gap between germline ends came to 19 bases. The CDR3 is made up of 17 amino acids. The germline V gene has CDR1 SGHKS and CDR2 YYEKEE (reference sequence). CDR3 in amino acids: CASSPRALGAAGNTIYF. The CDR3 region has the DNA TGTGCCAGCAGCCCAAGGGCGCTGGGGGCTGCTGGAAACACCATATATTTT.

This clonotype was observed a few times. J is TRBJ2-5 and V is TRBV12-3 or TRBV12-4; 13 bases are shared with TRBD2. Trimming removed 6 bases from V and 0 bases from J; junction bases left unmatched: 7. This CDR3 is 17 amino acids long. CDR3 protein: CASRPGLAGEYQETQYF. The CDR3 DNA follows: TGTGCCAGCAGACCTGGACTAGCGGGGGAGTACCAAGAGACCCAGTACTTC.

The sample holds a few counts of this clonotype. The chain employs TRBV4-3 and TRBJ1-1; D is undetermined. V shed 2 bases and J shed 0 bases, with 7 bases lying between them. The CDR3 consists of 14 residues. Germline CDR1 LGHNA, CDR2 YSLEER. Here the CDR3 reads CASSQTGMNTEAFF. The CDR3 DNA follows: TGCGCCAGCAGCCAAACGGGGATGAACACTGAAGCTTTCTTT.

This clonotype was counted a few times. The V call is TRBV7-3, the J call TRBJ2-3; D may correspond to TRBD1 or TRBD2 (5 bases each). With 5 bases removed from V and 0 bases from J, the gap between germline ends came to 9 bases. This CDR3 has 14 residues. Per germline, CDR1 SGHTA and CDR2 FQGTGA. DNA for the CDR3: TGTGCCAGCAGCGAGGGGATAAGCACAGATACGCAGTATTTT. This codes for CASSEGISTDTQYF.